This T cell receptor (beta chain) was profiled in a study of patients and donors after allogeneic stem cell transplantation (TCRdb year 2020). Trimming costs V 0 bases and J 0 bases, and their ends lie 13 bases apart. From cysteine to phenylalanine, the CDR3 is 17 amino acids long. Only the CDR3 DNA stays, 51 bases, in frame from base 1. As encoded in the germline V gene, CDR1 is SGDLS while CDR2 is YYNGEE. Library creation used RT-PCR. The sequencing machine was a NextSeq 550. TCRdb cleaned the public reads at Q25 with fastp, built clones with MiXCR and kept in-frame beta chains. Rows merge per CDR3 protein into single entries with the most common DNA and genes. In all, the sample holds 200,000 to 250,000 distinct CDR3 sequences, and roughly 15% of those were seen once. Jointly, the top ten make up 9.5% to 13% of the sample. In the case of this clonotype: The antigen it binds to is not known. No base qualities exist here, and no much larger clone lies one base off it.

The specimen sequenced was blood, either unsorted or a sorted T cell fraction (not recorded which). The chain uses TRBV9 and TRBJ1-3; 6 matching bases give a weak D call of TRBD1. The clonotype originates from a human donor who was either an allogeneic HSCT recipient or a stem cell or donor lymphocyte infusion donor (not recorded which). It is not recorded whose cells these are; they may come from a transplant donor. The CDR3 protein sequence reads: CASSVAQGQVSGNTIYF. In nucleotides, the sequence is TGTGCCAGCAGCGTAGCGCAGGGGCAAGTCTCTGGAAACACCATATATTTT.